These T cell receptor beta chains were read from a single sample in a study of T cells in Graves' hyperthyroidism and ophthalmopathy. TCRdb analysed the multiplex PCR reads with MiXCR anew, one entry per CDR3 protein. The sample includes fewer than 450,000 distinct CDR3 sequences, 13% to 15% seen only once; the top ten take approximately 19%. Sequences were obtained from blood. The origin of the receptors is a woman aged 60 to 75 with Graves' ophthalmopathy. CDR3s include the opening cysteine and the closing phenylalanine or tryptophan. Fields, in order: D gene, V gene, clone size, J gene, CDR3 protein, CDR3 DNA. The D gene is left open where the match is weak. Clone size is not always given. Where it is, it says once, few, many or a class for expanded clones.

>.|TRBV9|few|TRBJ1-2
CASRSGHDYGYTF
TGTGCCAGCAGGTCGGGTCATGACTATGGCTACACCTTC
>TRBD2|TRBV6-2/TRBV6-3|.|TRBJ2-7
CASGRDGGRPYEQYF
TGTGCCAGCGGGCGCGACGGCGGGAGGCCCTACGAGCAGTACTTC
>TRBD1|TRBV10-3|many|TRBJ2-5
CAISESRGQPAETQYF
TGTGCCATCAGTGAGTCAAGGGGACAGCCCGCGGAGACCCAGTACTTC
>.|TRBV14|few|TRBJ2-5
CASSTTATYQETQYF
TGTGCCAGCAGCACCACAGCCACTTACCAAGAGACCCAGTACTTC
>.|TRBV6-1|few|TRBJ2-3
CASSYRTGRPDTQYF
TGTGCCAGCAGTTATAGAACAGGGCGCCCAGATACGCAGTATTTT
>.|TRBV7-9|few|TRBJ2-5
CASSLAHREETQYF
TGTGCCAGCAGCTTAGCGCACAGAGAAGAGACCCAGTACTTC
>TRBD2|TRBV28|many|TRBJ2-3
CASSQAGSVDTQYF
TGTGCCAGCAGCCAAGCGGGAAGTGTTGATACGCAGTATTTT
>.|TRBV7-3|many|TRBJ2-3
CASSLFVGSTDTQYF
TGTGCCAGCAGCTTATTTGTGGGGAGCACAGATACGCAGTATTTT
>.|TRBV19|few|TRBJ1-5
CASTSSGLGGSNQPQHF
TGTGCCAGTACCTCAAGCGGTCTGGGTGGGAGCAATCAGCCCCAGCATTTT
>TRBD2|TRBV5-4|.|TRBJ2-3
CASSAEREYGDTQYF
TGTGCCAGCAGCGCCGAGCGGGAGTACGGAGATACGCAGTATTTT
>.|TRBV4-2|.|TRBJ1-3
CASSQGGGSGNTIYF
TGTGCCAGCAGCCAAGGAGGGGGCTCTGGAAACACCATATATTTT
>TRBD2|TRBV6-1|many|TRBJ2-1
CASSDTSGRANEQFF
TGTGCCAGCAGTGACACTAGCGGGAGGGCCAATGAGCAGTTCTTC
>.|TRBV24-1|.|TRBJ2-6
CATSDRGGANVLTF
TGTGCCACCAGTGATAGGGGTGGGGCCAACGTCCTGACTTTC
>TRBD1|TRBV4-2|.|TRBJ1-4
CASSQGQQNEKLFF
TGTGCCAGCAGCCAGGGACAGCAAAATGAAAAACTGTTTTTT
>TRBD1|TRBV12-3/TRBV12-4|many|TRBJ1-3
CASSDGDRGFGNTIYF
TGTGCCAGCAGCGATGGGGACAGGGGATTTGGAAACACCATATATTTT
>TRBD1|TRBV5-1|many|TRBJ1-6
CASSLTPGQYNSPLHF
TGCGCCAGCAGCCTGACTCCGGGACAGTATAATTCACCCCTCCACTTT
>TRBD1|TRBV7-9|many|TRBJ2-1
CASTPWAQGANNEQFF
TGTGCCAGCACCCCTTGGGCACAGGGGGCGAACAATGAGCAGTTCTTC
>.|TRBV10-3|many|TRBJ2-7
CAISESATAGEQYF
TGTGCCATCAGTGAGTCCGCCACCGCCGGGGAGCAGTACTTC
>.|TRBV6-6|few|TRBJ2-7
CASSYSSEPEQYF
TGTGCCAGCAGTTACTCCTCTGAGCCCGAGCAGTACTTC
>.|TRBV28|.|TRBJ2-5
CASSLTVVETQYF
TGTGCCAGCAGTTTAACCGTCGTGGAGACCCAGTACTTC
>.|TRBV11-2|.|TRBJ1-5
CASSLGVGVMQPQHF
TGTGCCAGCAGCTTAGGGGTGGGGGTTATGCAGCCCCAGCATTTT
>.|TRBV2|many|TRBJ2-7
CASKEGGQAAYEQYF
TGTGCCAGCAAAGAAGGGGGGCAGGCGGCCTACGAGCAGTACTTC
>.|TRBV6-2/TRBV6-3|.|TRBJ2-5
CTSSEADWKEETQYF
TGTACCAGCAGTGAAGCGGACTGGAAAGAAGAGACCCAGTACTTC
>TRBD1|TRBV28|many|TRBJ2-3
CASNGQGASLLDTQYF
TGTGCCAGCAACGGACAGGGGGCCTCTCTTTTAGATACGCAGTATTTT
>TRBD2|TRBV5-1|few|TRBJ2-7
CASTNLGGSNEQYF
TGCGCCAGCACCAATCTCGGGGGGAGTAACGAGCAGTACTTC
>.|TRBV7-9|many|TRBJ2-3
CASSSGRWTDTQYF
TGTGCCAGCAGCTCGGGACGGTGGACAGATACGCAGTATTTT
>.|TRBV7-8|many|TRBJ1-6
CASSPAGPISSYNSPLHF
TGTGCCAGCAGCCCAGCGGGACCGATAAGCTCCTATAATTCACCCCTCCACTTT
>TRBD1|TRBV28|many|TRBJ1-1
CASSRHRGGGTEAFF
TGTGCCAGCAGCCGACACAGGGGCGGGGGGACTGAAGCTTTCTTT
>.|TRBV29-1|.|TRBJ2-7
CSVADYEQYF
TGCAGCGTTGCGGACTACGAGCAGTACTTC
>.|TRBV7-9|few|TRBJ2-1
CASSIRDFDEQFF
TGTGCCAGCAGCATAAGGGACTTCGATGAGCAGTTCTTC
>.|TRBV7-9|.|TRBJ1-5
CASQGGRDQPQHF
TGTGCCAGCCAGGGCGGTAGGGATCAGCCCCAGCATTTT
>TRBD1|TRBV7-3|many|TRBJ2-1
CASGNGQDRNEQFF
TGTGCCAGCGGAAACGGACAGGATAGAAATGAGCAGTTCTTC
>.|TRBV28|many|TRBJ1-1
CATWGRVYTEAFF
TGTGCCACCTGGGGCAGGGTGTACACTGAAGCTTTCTTT
>TRBD1|TRBV27|many|TRBJ2-2
CASRKGQRNTGELFF
TGTGCCAGCAGAAAGGGACAGCGGAACACCGGGGAGCTGTTTTTT
>TRBD2|TRBV19|.|TRBJ2-1
CASSPPEGLAGLEQFF
TGTGCCAGTAGTCCGCCCGAGGGACTAGCGGGTCTTGAGCAGTTCTTC